The TCR beta chain under discussion was sequenced for a study of blood T cell repertoires in COVID-19. Per the authors' pipeline: Scientists estimated how many nucleated cells there were by amplifying reference gene primers. The table came from immunoSEQ multiplex PCR; TCRdb's copy has only in-frame clones and leaves some out. That table supplies the V and J calls and clone size; D and trimming were determined from the DNA. The repertoire holds about 75,000 clones, 75% to 85% seen once, with roughly 5% in the top ten. This TCR came from a woman aged 80 or over with active or convalescent COVID-19. Sequencing was done on a sample of peripheral blood.

The CDR3 protein is CASSRSQGEYEQYF. The CDR3 DNA is TGTGCCAGCAGCCGGTCACAGGGGGAATACGAGCAGTACTTC. V is TRBV9 and J is TRBJ2-7, with TRBD1 identical over 8 bases. Germline CDR1 SGDLS, CDR2 YYNGEE. The CDR3 extends over 14 amino acids. The V gene end was trimmed by 4 bases and the J gene end by 4 bases; junction bases not matched to a gene: 7. The full variable domain, rest sourced from reference TRBV9 and TRBJ2-7, is DSGVTQTPKHLITATGQRVTLRCSPRSGDLSVYWYQQSLDQGLQFLIQYYNGEERAKGNILERFSAQQFPDLHSELNLSSLELGDSALYFCASSRSQGEYEQYFGPGTRLTVT.